This record looks at one T cell receptor beta chain sequence and its context. Profiled with immunoSEQ multiplex PCR; TCRdb holds only in-frame clones, not every one. The profile shows a few hundred thousand clones, around 84% of them singletons. The record originates from a study of blood T cell repertoires in COVID-19. Germline V lookup: CDR1 SQVTM, CDR2 ANQGSEA. This CDR3 comprises 12 residues. V shed 7 bases and J 10 bases; nucleotides not matched to a gene: 9. The specimen was peripheral blood. This sequence joins TRBV29-1 and TRBJ2-3, with TRBD1 matching over 9 bases. The receptor's source is a man aged 25 to 40 with active or convalescent COVID-19. The CDR3 coding sequence is TGCAGCGCCCCGGACAGGGGTGATGCGCAGTATTTT. Its translation is CSAPDRGDAQYF.